What follows describes a single T cell receptor beta chain. The data belong to a study of blood T cell repertoires in COVID-19. Germline V gene lookup returns CDR1 KGHDR and CDR2 SFDVKD. J gave up 8 bases and V 3 bases, and 4 bases lay outside the gene matches. CDR3 length equals 13 residues. Original handling: Counts of nucleated cells, estimated from reference gene primer amplification, were obtained. Sequenced by immunoSEQ multiplex PCR; TCRdb stores in-frame clones only, minus some. The D gene and trimming were derived from the DNA, and the V and J assignments and clone size from that table. The data hold about 180,000 clones, with roughly 88% observed a single time.

The sample was peripheral blood. This rearrangement joins TRBV24-1 to TRBJ1-2, with 8 bases fitting TRBD1. The receptor was isolated from a man aged 60-69 years with acute or convalescent COVID-19. For the CDR3, the DNA is TGTGCCACCAGTGATCAGGGGGCGAAGGGCTACACCTTC. This translates into CATSDQGAKGYTF.